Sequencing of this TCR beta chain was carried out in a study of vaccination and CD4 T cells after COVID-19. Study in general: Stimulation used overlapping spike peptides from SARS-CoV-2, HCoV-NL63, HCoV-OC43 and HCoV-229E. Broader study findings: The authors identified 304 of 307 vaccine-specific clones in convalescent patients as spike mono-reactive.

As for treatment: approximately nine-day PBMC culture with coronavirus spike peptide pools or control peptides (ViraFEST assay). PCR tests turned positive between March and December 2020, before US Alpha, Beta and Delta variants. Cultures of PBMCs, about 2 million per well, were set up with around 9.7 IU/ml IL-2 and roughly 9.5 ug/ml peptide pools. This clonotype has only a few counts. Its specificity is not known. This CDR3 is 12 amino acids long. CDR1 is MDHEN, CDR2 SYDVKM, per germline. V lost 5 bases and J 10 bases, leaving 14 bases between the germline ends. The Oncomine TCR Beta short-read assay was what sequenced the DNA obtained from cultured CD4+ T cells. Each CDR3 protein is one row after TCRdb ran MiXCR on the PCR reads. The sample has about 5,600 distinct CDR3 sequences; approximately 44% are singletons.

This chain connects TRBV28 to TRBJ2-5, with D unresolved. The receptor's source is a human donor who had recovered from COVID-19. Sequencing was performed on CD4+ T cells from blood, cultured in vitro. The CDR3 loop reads CASSPPAQIQYF. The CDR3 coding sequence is TGTGCCAGCAGTCCCCCGGCACAAATCCAGTACTTC. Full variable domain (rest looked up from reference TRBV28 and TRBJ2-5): DVKVTQSSRYLVKRTGEKVFLECVQDMDHENMFWYRQDPGLGLRLIYFSYDVKMKEKGDIPEGYSVSREKKERFSLILESASTNQTSMYLCASSPPAQIQYFGPGTRLLVL.